This T cell receptor beta chain originates from a study of regulatory T cells in long-lasting Graves disease (dated by TCRdb to the early 2020s). For context, the study as a whole: Patients with newly diagnosed Graves' disease had been on antithyroid drugs for under 3 months. A total of 35 or so samples were covered by TCR sequencing, comprising around 13 persistent and approximately 20 newly diagnosed Graves' disease patients. This study used TCR sequencing and RNA sequencing of peripheral blood to compare persistent Graves' disease patients against newly diagnosed Graves' disease patients. The study was conducted in China and was registered as a clinical trial.

Looking up the germline V gene yields CDR1 SGHDT and CDR2 YYEEEE. The junction shows trimming of 4 bases on V and 2 bases on J, and the gene matches do not reach 8 bases of it. Including the terminal cysteine and phenylalanine, the CDR3 comprises 16 residues. The CDR3 DNA has 48 bases and is translated from base 1. The sample's time point label, in plain terms: newly diagnosed GD, antithyroid drugs for less than 3 months. RNA was extracted from PBMCs in TRIzol for both TCR sequencing and RNA sequencing. Graves' disease was diagnosed according to American Thyroid Association guidelines. Patients for the study were recruited at an endocrinology department in Xi'an, China. Each patient gave about 8.1 milliliters of peripheral blood, collected in an EDTA anticoagulant tube. Ficoll Paque Plus density gradient separation was used to isolate PBMCs, and no further T cell sorting was performed. An Agilent 2100 Bioanalyzer and agarose gel were used to check RNA quality, and a NanoDrop 2000 was used to measure RNA concentration.

The protocol used for the library was multiplex PCR. Sequencing took place on an Illumina HiSeq 4000. CDR3 regions were amplified by Arm-PCR with iRepertoire HTBI primers to construct TCR beta libraries. PCR products were gel purified before sequencing. On the study's bioinformatics: Gene usage analysis of CDR3 amino acid clonotypes relied on the 55 to 80 TRBV and more than twelve TRBJ segments identified across samples. COPE and FqMerger were used to merge the filtered high-quality paired reads into contigs. Contigs were aligned with BLAST to IMGT TRBV, TRBD and TRBJ reference genes, and CDR3 was defined per IMGT. Clonotypes above 0.1% frequency were classified as highly expanded clones. Shannon entropy was used to measure repertoire diversity, and the Gini coefficient was used to measure V-J evenness. Clonotypes shared by more than one individual were considered public. TCRdb reanalyzed the raw reads on its own, using fastp at Q25 for trimming and MiXCR for clone calling, and kept in-frame beta chains. Merged by CDR3 protein, the rows form single entries marked with the most common genes and DNA. None of the V and J calls come from the authors' own analysis; TCRdb made them. Recorded for this sample are about 470,000 distinct CDR3 sequences; more than 12% of them occurred a single time. The leading ten clones occupy roughly a sixth of the sample.

A note on this clonotype: The antigen it recognizes is unknown. No quality values exist for individual bases; no much larger clone is one base distant.

Study-level results and caveats: As a limitation, the authors acknowledged that the small sample size may reduce accuracy. Preferential use of TRBV28, TRBJ1-2 and TRBJ2-5 was observed in persistent disease, whereas TRBV20-1 and TRBJ2-1 were favored in newly diagnosed disease. Sequencing and analysis were restricted to the TCR beta chain. Persistent patients shared more public clonotypes among themselves (around 3,000) than newly diagnosed patients did (more than 850). Peripheral blood alone was examined, since thyroid tissue, which constituted the primary lesion, could not be accessed. Compared with newly diagnosed patients, patients with persistent Graves' disease had lower TCR Shannon entropy and fewer highly expanded clones, which suggests clonal expansion.

These data were also reused for a study on T cells in Graves' hyperthyroidism and ophthalmopathy. The second study's paper adds: Stable Graves' hyperthyroidism was defined as the absence of progression to ophthalmopathy over 18 months of follow-up. Hyperthyroidism patients were aged 18 to 65 years and newly diagnosed, with disease duration of less than 2 months. Exclusion was applied to patients with uncontrolled infections, other autoimmune diseases, pregnancy or lactation. Diagnoses were based on clinical symptoms, serum thyroxine and TRAb, thyroid ultrasound and orbital computed tomography. A first-round RT-PCR of the TCR CDR3 used the HTBI primer set with the Qiagen OneStep RT-PCR kit. Most expanded thyroid clonotypes (frequency above 0.001) were also detected in blood, suggesting blood repertoires may reflect thyroid immune responses. A 13 V-J signature model separated ophthalmopathy from stable hyperthyroidism, with around 88% sensitivity and 81.08% specificity in cross-validation and 80%/75% in testing. In validation, progression to ophthalmopathy was predicted by the model with nearly 71% sensitivity and around 75% specificity, a median of roughly 6.4 months before onset. A discovery cohort of around 98 patients, about 44 with Graves' ophthalmopathy and more than 55 with stable Graves' hyperthyroidism, was used to find distinguishing TCR V-J signatures. Prospective prediction of ophthalmopathy was tested in an independent validation cohort consisting of fewer than 20 hyperthyroidism patients and around 16 patients who later progressed to ophthalmopathy. The approximately 100 discovery patients were divided at random into training and test sets in a 7:3 ratio. In several Graves' hyperthyroidism patients, the study also compared T-cell repertoires from thyroid tissue with T-cell repertoires from blood. After blood sampling, hyperthyroidism patients were treated with methimazole at a starting dose of 30 mg daily, and ophthalmopathy patients were treated with high-dose intravenous methylprednisolone. The libraries were constructed in a second round of multiplex PCR and then size-selected and purified. Paired-end sequencing of the libraries was performed with 100 bp reads on an Illumina HiSeq2000. SOAPnuke was used to process the raw data, removing reads that contained adapters or uncalled bases, had a mean Phred below 15, or lacked an exact match to the constant primer or identifier. COPE v1.2.5 was used to merge high-quality paired reads, and clonotypes were defined as unique nucleotide sequences. MiTCR v1.1 was used to align clonotypes to the IMGT TRBV, TRBD and TRBJ reference segments. The analysis included only V-J combinations with a frequency above 0.0001, which together covered 99.2% of the repertoires. A TCS score was defined as the ratio of F50 (clonal expansion) to E x V (chaos), with BLOSUM62-based TCRdist applied between CDR3 peptides within each V-J. Welch's t-statistics and random forest reduced 450 to 600 V-J features to about 13, which were used in a naive Bayes classifier (R e1071). Sample size was not statistically predetermined, and blinding of investigators to group allocation was not performed. The paper describes TCR Vbeta CDR3 sequencing of some 130 peripheral blood samples, made up of about 41 ophthalmopathy patients, around 78 hyperthyroidism patients and 17 progressor patients.

The specimen was peripheral blood mononuclear cells (PBMCs), collected at new diagnosis, from a patient treated with antithyroid drugs. This sequence was found in a woman aged 25 to 45 with Graves disease. Donor details come from another sample of the same person, matched by shared clones. Recombination joined TRBV5-6 with TRBJ2-2, and TRBD1 aligns with 7 junction nucleotides. CDR3 protein: CASSDDRARNTGELFF. In nucleotides, the sequence is TGTGCCAGCAGCGACGACAGGGCGAGAAACACCGGGGAGCTGTTTTTT.